A selection of T cell receptor beta chains follows, all from one sample in a study of shared clonotypes between healthy human individuals. The method was immunoSEQ multiplex PCR; TCRdb's version includes in-frame clones alone and lacks a portion of them. The sample has approximately 1,000,000 clones; more than 75% are singletons. Sequencing input: memory CD4+ T cells from PBMCs. The source of these receptors is a man younger than 30 in good health. Some clones in this sample may be carry-over from other donors' samples. Both conserved end residues are part of each CDR3. Each record gives: V gene, J gene, clone size, D gene, CDR3 DNA, CDR3 protein. A D gene is named only where the DNA matches it firmly. Not every row has a clone size; where given, it reads once, few, many or a size class.

TRBV6-6,TRBJ2-5,NA,NA,TGTGCCAGCAGTTGGGCGAGACTTCAAGAGACCCAGTACTTC,CASSWARLQETQYF
TRBV7-9,TRBJ1-1,many,NA,TGTGCCAGCAGCTTTTGGGGCGGTGAAGCTTTCTTT,CASSFWGGEAFF
TRBV18,TRBJ2-5,NA,TRBD1,TGTGCCAGCTCACGGACAGGGGAAGAGACCCAGTACTTC,CASSRTGEETQYF
TRBV21-1,TRBJ2-7,NA,NA,NA,CASSPGFGRGTNEQYF
TRBV28,TRBJ2-7,NA,NA,TGTGCCAGCAGTCCCGGGGGACACCGCCCCACCTACGAGCAGTACTTC,CASSPGGHRPTYEQYF
TRBV5-6,TRBJ1-2,NA,NA,TGTGCCAGCAGCTTGTCGGAACCCTATGGCTACACCTTC,CASSLSEPYGYTF
TRBV7-2,TRBJ2-5,NA,TRBD2,TGTGCCAGCAGCTCCTCTAGCGGGAGCTGGGAGACCCAGTACTTC,CASSSSSGSWETQYF
TRBV5-6,TRBJ2-2,NA,NA,TGTGCCAGCAGCTTCTTCCCCGGACGAGACAGAGTTACGGGGGAGCTGTTTTTT,CASSFFPGRDRVTGELFF
TRBV6-5,TRBJ2-1,NA,NA,TGTGCCAGCAGTTATGGGGGAGAAGAGAATGAGCAGTTCTTC,CASSYGGEENEQFF
TRBV4-1,TRBJ1-1,NA,NA,TGCGCCAGCAGCCTCGACCTTGACACTGAAGCTTTCTTT,CASSLDLDTEAFF
TRBV4-2,TRBJ2-3,NA,NA,TGTGCCAGCAGCCCGGGTAACACAGATACGCAGTATTTT,CASSPGNTDTQYF
TRBV4-3,TRBJ2-3,NA,NA,TGCGCCAGCAGCCAAGGAACGGCAGGGCCCTCGAATACGCAGTATTTT,CASSQGTAGPSNTQYF
TRBV28,TRBJ1-2,NA,TRBD1,TGTGCCAGCAGGGGGGCAGGGGGCGTCGCTAACTATGGCTACACCTTC,CASRGAGGVANYGYTF
TRBV6-1,TRBJ2-1,NA,NA,TGTGCCAGCAGTGTTCACAAGGGGAATGAGCAGTTCTTC,CASSVHKGNEQFF
TRBV7-9,TRBJ1-4,few,NA,TGTGCCAGCAGCTTTAGGGATAATGAAAAACTGTTTTTT,CASSFRDNEKLFF
TRBV30,TRBJ2-5,few,TRBD1,TGTGCCTGGAGTGACGGACAGGGGATAGAGACCCAGTACTTC,CAWSDGQGIETQYF
TRBV5-6,TRBJ2-3,NA,NA,TGTGCCAGCAGTTCCCTCAGGGAGAACACAGATACGCAGTATTTT,CASSSLRENTDTQYF
TRBV28,TRBJ2-7,NA,TRBD2,TGTGCCAGCAGTTTAATGACAGGGCGTAAAGGACTAGCGGGAGTCCACGAGCAGTACTTC,CASSLMTGRKGLAGVHEQYF
TRBV19,TRBJ2-2,NA,NA,TGTGCCAGTGGACAATCAGTTGTCGGGGAGCTGTTTTTT,CASGQSVVGELFF
TRBV18,TRBJ2-7,NA,NA,TGTGCCAGCTCAACCGCTGGGGGATCCTACGAGCAGTACTTC,CASSTAGGSYEQYF
TRBV7-9,TRBJ2-4,NA,TRBD1,TGTGCCAGCAGCCGGACAGGAGGCAGGGACTTC,CASSRTGGRDF
TRBV28,TRBJ1-2,NA,NA,TGTGCCAGCAGCCAGCCCGGTTATGGCTACACCTTC,CASSQPGYGYTF
TRBV28,TRBJ1-5,NA,NA,TGTGCCAGCAATTCGATACAGGATCAGCCCCAGCATTTT,CASNSIQDQPQHF
TRBV10-2,TRBJ1-2,NA,NA,TGCGCCAGCAGTGAGTCATGGAGGGATGACTATGGCTACACCTTC,CASSESWRDDYGYTF
TRBV7-2,TRBJ2-3,many,TRBD2,TGTGCCAGCAGCCCAGGACTAGCGGGAGCGTCAGATACGCAGTATTTT,CASSPGLAGASDTQYF
TRBV5-1,TRBJ2-7,NA,TRBD1,TGCGCCAGCAGCTCGACAGGGGGTCCCGTCGAGCAGTACTTC,CASSSTGGPVEQYF
TRBV6-1,TRBJ2-5,NA,TRBD1,TGTGCCAGCAGGCCCGGGACAGCCAGGGAGACCCAGTACTTC,CASRPGTARETQYF
TRBV30,TRBJ2-7,once,NA,TGTGCCTGTATTGGGCGGGACGCCTCCTACGAGCAGTACTTC,CACIGRDASYEQYF
TRBV27,TRBJ1-2,many,NA,TGTGCCAGCAGCCGAGGACTCTATGGCTACACCTTC,CASSRGLYGYTF
TRBV11-2,TRBJ1-1,NA,NA,TGTGCCAGCAGCTTATGGCAGACGAACACTGAAGCTTTCTTT,CASSLWQTNTEAFF
TRBV11-2,TRBJ2-1,NA,NA,TGTGCCAGCAGCCCCGGACTCCGCCGGAGCTCCTACAATGAGCAGTTCTTC,CASSPGLRRSSYNEQFF
TRBV13,TRBJ1-3,NA,NA,TGTGCCAGCAGCTTAGTGGGACACTACGCTGGAAACACCATATATTTT,CASSLVGHYAGNTIYF
TRBV5-1,TRBJ2-2,NA,NA,TGCGCCAGCAGCTTGAATAGTCTAGATAACACCGGGGAGCTGTTTTTT,CASSLNSLDNTGELFF
TRBV6-1,TRBJ2-1,NA,TRBD2,TGTGCCAGCAGTGCCCTCGGGGCGGGAGACTACAATGAGCAGTTCTTC,CASSALGAGDYNEQFF
TRBV18,TRBJ2-7,once,NA,TGTGCCAGCTCACCACGGGGAGTAGGAAACACTTTTAACACCTACGAGCAGTACTTC,CASSPRGVGNTFNTYEQYF
TRBV7-3,TRBJ1-4,few,NA,TGTGCCAGCAGCTCTAGGGCGGTGGAAGAAAAACTGTTTTTT,CASSSRAVEEKLFF
TRBV18,TRBJ1-3,once,NA,TGTGCCAGCTCTCGGCTTCCTGGAAACACCATATATTTT,CASSRLPGNTIYF